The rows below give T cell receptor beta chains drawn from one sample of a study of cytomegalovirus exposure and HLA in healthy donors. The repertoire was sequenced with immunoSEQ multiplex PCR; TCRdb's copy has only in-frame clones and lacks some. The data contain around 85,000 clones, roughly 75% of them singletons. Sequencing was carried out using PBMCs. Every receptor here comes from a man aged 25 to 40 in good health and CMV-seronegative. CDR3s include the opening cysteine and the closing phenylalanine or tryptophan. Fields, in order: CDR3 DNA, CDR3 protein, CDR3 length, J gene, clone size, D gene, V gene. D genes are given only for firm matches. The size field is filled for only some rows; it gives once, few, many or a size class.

TGTGCCAGCTCACCGACAGGGGCCCAAGAGACCCAGTACTTC | CASSPTGAQETQYF | 14 | TRBJ2-5 | - | TRBD1 | TRBV18
TGTGCCAGCCCCCTCTGGGGCGACAGGAATCAGCCCCAGCATTTT | CASPLWGDRNQPQHF | 15 | TRBJ1-5 | - | - | TRBV27
TGCGCCAGCAGCCATCCGGTCAGGGACACTGAAGCTTTCTTT | CASSHPVRDTEAFF | 14 | TRBJ1-1 | few | - | TRBV4-1
TGTGCCAGCAGTGTATTGACAGGGGATAACAATGAGCAGTTCTTC | CASSVLTGDNNEQFF | 15 | TRBJ2-1 | few | TRBD1 | TRBV27
TGTGCCAGTAGCAACAGGGGAGATACGCAGTATTTT | CASSNRGDTQYF | 12 | TRBJ2-3 | - | TRBD1 | TRBV19
TGTGCCAGCAGTCTCGGGGGGCGGATAGGCTACGAGCAGTACTTC | CASSLGGRIGYEQYF | 15 | TRBJ2-7 | - | - | TRBV25-1
TGCGCCAGCAGCCCCCGGAACCGACTAGCGAGCACAGATACGCAGTATTTT | CASSPRNRLASTDTQYF | 17 | TRBJ2-3 | - | TRBD2 | TRBV5-1
TGTGCCATCACTGCAGGGGAACAGCAGTACTTC | CAITAGEQQYF | 11 | TRBJ2-7 | few | - | TRBV10-3
TGTGCCAGTAGTACGACAAGGGGGACTGAAGCTTTCTTT | CASSTTRGTEAFF | 13 | TRBJ1-1 | - | - | TRBV19
TGTGCCAGCAGTCCTGACACAGGGATCTACGAGCAGTACTTC | CASSPDTGIYEQYF | 14 | TRBJ2-7 | - | - | TRBV6-6
TGTGCCAGCAGCTTAGAACCGGGAGCCAATGAGCAGTTCTTC | CASSLEPGANEQFF | 14 | TRBJ2-1 | few | - | TRBV7-2
TGTGCCATATGGGACAGGGTCACAGATACGCAGTATTTT | CAIWDRVTDTQYF | 13 | TRBJ2-3 | - | TRBD1 | TRBV10-3
TGTGCCAGCAGTGACTTAGCGGGAGACTCCTACAATGAGCAGTTCTTC | CASSDLAGDSYNEQFF | 16 | TRBJ2-1 | - | TRBD2 | TRBV2
TGTGCCACCAGCAGAAACAGGGAGAGTCAGCCCCAGCATTTT | CATSRNRESQPQHF | 14 | TRBJ1-5 | few | - | TRBV15
TGTGCCACCAGCAGAGATCGGGTACAGGTTGGGGAAAAACTGTTTTTT | CATSRDRVQVGEKLFF | 16 | TRBJ1-4 | - | - | TRBV15
TGTGCCAGCAGCTACCAGGGTGAAGACGTTTATGGCTACACCTTC | CASSYQGEDVYGYTF | 15 | TRBJ1-2 | - | - | TRBV5-8
TGTGCCTGGAGTGTACTGGGCAGGGCCGACGAGCAGTACTTC | CAWSVLGRADEQYF | 14 | TRBJ2-7 | - | - | TRBV30
TGCGCCAGCAGCCAAGTCCTGCGGGGAGAGCAGTACTTC | CASSQVLRGEQYF | 13 | TRBJ2-7 | - | - | TRBV4-3
TGTGCCAGCGCCCGGACAGCCACCTTGTATGGCTACACCTTC | CASARTATLYGYTF | 14 | TRBJ1-2 | - | - | TRBV6-1
TGTGCCAGCCACTCGAGGGGGCCAGGACGATGGAACACTGAAGCTTTCTTT | CASHSRGPGRWNTEAFF | 17 | TRBJ1-1 | - | TRBD1 | TRBV27
TGTGCCAGCTCACCAAGACCGGGACAGGGGGCGAGAAGGACTGAAGCTTTCTTT | CASSPRPGQGARRTEAFF | 18 | TRBJ1-1 | once | TRBD1 | TRBV18
TGTGCCAGCAGCTTGGGCGCGGGAGCAAACGAGCAGTACTTC | CASSLGAGANEQYF | 14 | TRBJ2-7 | - | TRBD2 | TRBV5-4
TGTGCCAGCAGTTTCTCCTGGGCAGCTTTCTTT | CASSFSWAAFF | 11 | TRBJ1-1 | - | - | TRBV6-1
TGTGCCAGCAGCGCGAGGACTAGTCCTTACGAGCAGTACTTC | CASSARTSPYEQYF | 14 | TRBJ2-7 | - | TRBD2 | TRBV7-9
TGTGCCAGCAGCCCTCGGACAGGCTACGAGCAGTACTTC | CASSPRTGYEQYF | 13 | TRBJ2-7 | once | TRBD1 | TRBV7-2
TGTGCCAGCAGCCGCGTTAGCTCGGACATTCAGTACTTC | CASSRVSSDIQYF | 13 | TRBJ2-4 | once | - | TRBV14
TGTGCCAGCAGCCCGGGACAGGACTATGGCTACACCTTC | CASSPGQDYGYTF | 13 | TRBJ1-2 | - | TRBD1 | TRBV6-5
TGTGCCAGCAGTATCCGACTGGGCGAGCAGTACTTC | CASSIRLGEQYF | 12 | TRBJ2-7 | - | - | TRBV27
TGCGCCAGCAGCTTGACACAGGCCGGCACTGAAGCTTTCTTT | CASSLTQAGTEAFF | 14 | TRBJ1-1 | few | - | TRBV5-1
TGTGCCAGCAGTTACTCGGAGAGCTCCTACGAGCAGTACTTC | CASSYSESSYEQYF | 14 | TRBJ2-7 | - | - | TRBV6-5
TGTGCCAGCTCACCACTCGGCGGGGAGCTGTTTTTT | CASSPLGGELFF | 12 | TRBJ2-2 | - | - | TRBV18
TGTGCCAGCAGCCTACAGGGTCGAGTCTACGAGCAGTACTTC | CASSLQGRVYEQYF | 14 | TRBJ2-7 | - | - | TRBV11-3
TGTGCCAGCAGTGAATCGAGACAGGGGGCAACGAACGAGCAGTACTTC | CASSESRQGATNEQYF | 16 | TRBJ2-7 | few | TRBD1 | TRBV25-1
TGTGCCAGCAGCTATAGTGAGGGGGAGTACTATGGCTACACCTTC | CASSYSEGEYYGYTF | 15 | TRBJ1-2 | - | - | TRBV5-5
TGTGCCAGCAGTGAAGGCGGGGGGCCTTTTAACGAGCAGTACTTC | CASSEGGGPFNEQYF | 15 | TRBJ2-7 | - | TRBD2 | TRBV6-1
TGTGCCAGCAGCCAAGAAGCAATCTCTGCCTACAATGAGCAGTTCTTC | CASSQEAISAYNEQFF | 16 | TRBJ2-1 | - | - | TRBV4-2
TGTGCCTGGAGGCTTCATAGGACTAGCGGGGGGATCTCCTACGAGCAGTACTTC | CAWRLHRTSGGISYEQYF | 18 | TRBJ2-7 | - | TRBD2 | TRBV30
TGTGCCTGGAGTAAGGGCAGGGAATACTATGGCTACACCTTC | CAWSKGREYYGYTF | 14 | TRBJ1-2 | - | - | TRBV30
TGTGCCTGGAGTGTAACATCAATAAATCAGCCCCAGCATTTT | CAWSVTSINQPQHF | 14 | TRBJ1-5 | - | - | TRBV30
TGTGCCAGTAGCGCGGAGCTCAGTGGGACAGGGTACTACGAGCAGTACTTC | CASSAELSGTGYYEQYF | 17 | TRBJ2-7 | - | TRBD1 | TRBV19
TGTGCCAGCAGCGTAGCGGGACAGGGAAGCGAGCAGTACTTC | CASSVAGQGSEQYF | 14 | TRBJ2-7 | - | TRBD1 | TRBV9
TGTGCCAGCTCTTCTGGGGCCAACGTCCTGACTTTC | CASSSGANVLTF | 12 | TRBJ2-6 | - | - | TRBV6-5
TGTGCCAGCAGTCCCGGACTAGCGGGGTTCTACGAGCAGTACTTC | CASSPGLAGFYEQYF | 15 | TRBJ2-7 | - | TRBD2 | TRBV6-6
TGTGCCAGCAGCTTTTCAGAACGAGCTTTCTTT | CASSFSERAFF | 11 | TRBJ1-1 | - | - | TRBV7-9
TGTGCCAGCAGCTTAACAAATACAGGCGGCACTGAAGCTTTCTTT | CASSLTNTGGTEAFF | 15 | TRBJ1-1 | - | - | TRBV7-9
TGTGCCAGCAGCCAAGATAGACGGGTAGGGGCCTCCCCCTACAATGAGCAGTTCTTC | CASSQDRRVGASPYNEQFF | 19 | TRBJ2-1 | - | - | TRBV14
TGTGCCAGCAGCGAGGAGGATAGCGGTAACTTAGATACGCAGTATTTT | CASSEEDSGNLDTQYF | 16 | TRBJ2-3 | - | - | TRBV9
TGTGCCAGCAGCCCGGAGGAGGGTTCACCCCTCCACTTT | CASSPEEGSPLHF | 13 | TRBJ1-6 | - | - | TRBV7-9